The clone carrying this TCR beta chain was recorded many times. The antigen is unknown. TCRdb passed the reads through MiXCR, listing each CDR3 protein once. This sample has under 600,000 distinct CDR3 sequences, with 16% found just once. V was pared by 1 base and J by 4 bases, with 13 bases between. Germline CDR1 is SGHTA and CDR2 is FQGNSA. There are 15 residues in the CDR3. This sample is part of a study of T cell repertoires in cytomegalovirus infection. Study observations and caveats: Cumulative frequency (of public TCR beta family members) identified carriers of CMV plus the relevant HLA. HLA-C-restricted TCR beta clonotypes specific for CMV led the ex vivo response.

This TCR was recovered from a human donor in good health (CMV status not recorded). Some clones in this sample may be carry-over from other donors' samples. Material: CD8+ T cells from PBMCs. V usage is TRBV7-2 and J usage is TRBJ1-2; maybe TRBD1 (5 bases). CDR3: CASSLEVRTSYGYTF. The CDR3 DNA reads as TGTGCCAGCAGCTTAGAAGTCCGGACAAGCTATGGCTACACCTTC.